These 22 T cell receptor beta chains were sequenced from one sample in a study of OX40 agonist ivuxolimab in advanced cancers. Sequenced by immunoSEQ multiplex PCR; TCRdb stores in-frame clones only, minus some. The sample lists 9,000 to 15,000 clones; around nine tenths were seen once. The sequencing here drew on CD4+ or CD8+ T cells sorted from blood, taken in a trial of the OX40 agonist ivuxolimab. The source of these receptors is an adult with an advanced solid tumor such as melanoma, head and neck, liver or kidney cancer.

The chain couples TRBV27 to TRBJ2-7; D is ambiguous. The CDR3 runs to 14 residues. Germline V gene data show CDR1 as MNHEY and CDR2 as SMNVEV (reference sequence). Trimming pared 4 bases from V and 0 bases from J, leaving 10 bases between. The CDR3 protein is CASSSLPSSYEQYF. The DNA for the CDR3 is TGTGCCAGCAGTTCCCTGCCTAGCTCCTACGAGCAGTACTTC.

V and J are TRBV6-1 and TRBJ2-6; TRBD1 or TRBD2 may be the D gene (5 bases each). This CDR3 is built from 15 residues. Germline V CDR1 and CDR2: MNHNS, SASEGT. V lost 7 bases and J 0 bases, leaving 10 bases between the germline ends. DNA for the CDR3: TGTGCCAGCACAGGGACCTCCTCTGGGGCCAACGTCCTGACTTTC. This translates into CASTGTSSGANVLTF.

CDR3 region: CASSLVGETQYF. The CDR3 DNA is TGTGCCAGCAGCTTAGTGGGGGAGACCCAGTACTTC. This rearrangement joins TRBV7-9 to TRBJ2-5; D is unresolved. Looked up from germline, CDR1 is SEHNR and CDR2 is FQNEAQ (reference sequence). Between the trimmed V and J ends, which lost 1 base and 5 bases, there was a span of 5 bases. The CDR3 is 12 residues long.

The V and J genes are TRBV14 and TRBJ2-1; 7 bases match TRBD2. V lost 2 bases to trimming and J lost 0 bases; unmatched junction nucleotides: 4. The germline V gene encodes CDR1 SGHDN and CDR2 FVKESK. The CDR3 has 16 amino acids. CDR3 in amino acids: CASSQTPSGSYNEQFF. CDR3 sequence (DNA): TGTGCCAGCAGCCAAACACCTAGCGGCTCCTACAATGAGCAGTTCTTC.

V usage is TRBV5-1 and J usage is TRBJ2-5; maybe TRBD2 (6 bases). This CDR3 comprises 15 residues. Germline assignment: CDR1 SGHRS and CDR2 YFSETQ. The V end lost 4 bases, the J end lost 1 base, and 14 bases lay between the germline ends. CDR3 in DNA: TGCGCCAGCAGCCACCCGGGACTCCTCCAAGAGACCCAGTACTTC. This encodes CASSHPGLLQETQYF.

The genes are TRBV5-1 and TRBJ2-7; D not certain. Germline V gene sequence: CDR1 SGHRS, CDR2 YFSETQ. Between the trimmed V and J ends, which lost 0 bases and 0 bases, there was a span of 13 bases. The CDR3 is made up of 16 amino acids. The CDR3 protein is CASSLEDQRSSYEQYF. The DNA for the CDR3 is TGCGCCAGCAGCTTGGAAGACCAACGAAGCTCCTACGAGCAGTACTTC.

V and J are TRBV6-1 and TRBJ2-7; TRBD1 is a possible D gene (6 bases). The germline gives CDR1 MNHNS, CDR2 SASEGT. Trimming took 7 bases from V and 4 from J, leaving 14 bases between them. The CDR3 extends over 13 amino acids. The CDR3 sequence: CASIDRLFYEQYF. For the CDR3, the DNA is TGTGCCAGCATCGACAGGTTGTTTTACGAGCAGTACTTC.

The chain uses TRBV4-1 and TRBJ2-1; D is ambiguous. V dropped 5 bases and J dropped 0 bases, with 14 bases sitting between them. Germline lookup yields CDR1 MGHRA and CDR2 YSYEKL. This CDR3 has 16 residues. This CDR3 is CASSFSTGSSYNEQFF. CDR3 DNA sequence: TGCGCCAGCAGCTTCAGCACGGGCAGCTCCTACAATGAGCAGTTCTTC.

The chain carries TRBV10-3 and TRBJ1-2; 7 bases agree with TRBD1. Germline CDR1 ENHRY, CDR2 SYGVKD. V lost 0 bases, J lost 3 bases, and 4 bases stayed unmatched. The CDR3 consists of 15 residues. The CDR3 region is CAISESVTGDYGYTF. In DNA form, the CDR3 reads TGTGCCATCAGTGAGTCGGTTACAGGGGACTATGGCTACACCTTC.

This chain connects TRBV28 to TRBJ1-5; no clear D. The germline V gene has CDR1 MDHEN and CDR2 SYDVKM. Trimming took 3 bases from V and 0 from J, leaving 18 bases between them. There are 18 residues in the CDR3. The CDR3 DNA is TGTGCCAGCAGTTTTGGACTCCCTGGTAAAGTTAGCAATCAGCCCCAGCATTTT. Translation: CASSFGLPGKVSNQPQHF.

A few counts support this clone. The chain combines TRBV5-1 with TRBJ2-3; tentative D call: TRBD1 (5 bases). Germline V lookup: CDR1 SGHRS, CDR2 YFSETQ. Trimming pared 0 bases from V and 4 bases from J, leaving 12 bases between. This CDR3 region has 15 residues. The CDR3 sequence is CASSLGDSRADTQYF. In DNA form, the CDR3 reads TGCGCCAGCAGCTTGGGAGACAGTAGAGCAGATACGCAGTATTTT.

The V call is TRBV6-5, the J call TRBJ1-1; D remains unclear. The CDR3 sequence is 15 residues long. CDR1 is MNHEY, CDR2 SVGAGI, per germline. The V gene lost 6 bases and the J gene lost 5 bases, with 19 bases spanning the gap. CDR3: CASSKTDLGRTEAFF. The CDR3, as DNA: TGTGCCAGCAGCAAAACCGACCTGGGGAGAACTGAAGCTTTCTTT.

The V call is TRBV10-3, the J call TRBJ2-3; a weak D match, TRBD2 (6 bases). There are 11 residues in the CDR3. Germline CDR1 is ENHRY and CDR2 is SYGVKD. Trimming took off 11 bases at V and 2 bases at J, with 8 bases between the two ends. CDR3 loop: CAVADTDTQYF. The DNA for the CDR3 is TGTGCCGTAGCGGACACAGATACGCAGTATTTT.

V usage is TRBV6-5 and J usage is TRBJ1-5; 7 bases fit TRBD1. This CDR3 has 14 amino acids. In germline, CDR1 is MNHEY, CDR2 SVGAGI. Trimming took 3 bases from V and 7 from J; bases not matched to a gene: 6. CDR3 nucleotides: TGTGCCAGCAGTTATCAGGGGGGAGGGCAGCCCCAGCATTTT. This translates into CASSYQGGGQPQHF.

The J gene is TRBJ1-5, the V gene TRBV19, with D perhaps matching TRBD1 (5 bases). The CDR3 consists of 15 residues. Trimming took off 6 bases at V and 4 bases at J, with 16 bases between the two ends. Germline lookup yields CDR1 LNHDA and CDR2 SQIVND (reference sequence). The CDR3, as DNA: TGTGCCAGTAGAACCACGGCAGGGTCAAATCAGCCCCAGCATTTT. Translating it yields CASRTTAGSNQPQHF.

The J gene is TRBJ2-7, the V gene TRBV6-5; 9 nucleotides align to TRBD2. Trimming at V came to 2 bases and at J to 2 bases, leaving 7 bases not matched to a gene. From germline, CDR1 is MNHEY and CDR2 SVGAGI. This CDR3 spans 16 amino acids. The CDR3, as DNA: TGTGCCAGCAGTTACCCTGGAGCGGGGGGAACCTACGAGCAGTACTTC. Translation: CASSYPGAGGTYEQYF.

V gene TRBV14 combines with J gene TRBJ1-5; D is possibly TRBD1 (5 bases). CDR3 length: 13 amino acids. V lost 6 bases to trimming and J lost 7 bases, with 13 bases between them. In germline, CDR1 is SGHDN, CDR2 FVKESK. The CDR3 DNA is TGTGCCAGCAGTGTTGGACGGGGCCAGCCCCAGCATTTT. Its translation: CASSVGRGQPQHF.

The CDR3 reads CASSPPDRGVNQPQHF. DNA of the CDR3: TGTGCCAGCAGTCCGCCGGACAGGGGGGTCAATCAGCCCCAGCATTTT. The J gene is TRBJ1-5, the V gene TRBV2; TRBD1 matches at 10 bases. Germline V CDR1 and CDR2: SNHLY, FYNNEI. J was trimmed by 3 bases and V by 5 bases; bases with no gene match: 7. The CDR3 length is 16 residues.

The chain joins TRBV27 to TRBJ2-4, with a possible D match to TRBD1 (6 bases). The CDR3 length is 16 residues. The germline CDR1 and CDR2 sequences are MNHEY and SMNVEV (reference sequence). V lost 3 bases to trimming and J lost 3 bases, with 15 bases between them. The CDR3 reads CASSLGTTGNKNIQYF. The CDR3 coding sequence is TGTGCCAGCAGTTTGGGGACCACAGGGAACAAAAACATTCAGTACTTC.

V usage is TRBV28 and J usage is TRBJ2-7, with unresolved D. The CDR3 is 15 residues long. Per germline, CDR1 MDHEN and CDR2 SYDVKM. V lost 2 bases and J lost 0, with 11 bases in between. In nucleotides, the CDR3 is TGTGCCAGCAGTTTACCTGAGTCACTCTCCTACGAGCAGTACTTC. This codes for CASSLPESLSYEQYF.

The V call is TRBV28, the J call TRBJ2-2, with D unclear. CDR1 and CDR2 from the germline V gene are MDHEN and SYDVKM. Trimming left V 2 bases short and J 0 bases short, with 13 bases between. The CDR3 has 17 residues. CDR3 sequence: CASSLRFQTANTGELFF. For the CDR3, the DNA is TGTGCCAGCAGTTTAAGGTTTCAGACCGCGAACACCGGGGAGCTGTTTTTT.

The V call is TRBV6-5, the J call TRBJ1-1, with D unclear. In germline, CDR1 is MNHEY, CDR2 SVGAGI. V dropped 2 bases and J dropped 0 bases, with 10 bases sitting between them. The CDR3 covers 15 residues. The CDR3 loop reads CASSYGGEMNTEAFF. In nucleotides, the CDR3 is TGTGCCAGCAGTTACGGTGGGGAGATGAACACTGAAGCTTTCTTT.